The text below deals with one T cell receptor (beta chain). This sample is part of a study of long-term antiretroviral therapy in people with HIV. Trimming pared 4 bases from V and 3 bases from J, leaving 4 bases between. The CDR3 sequence is 12 residues long. Looked up from germline, CDR1 is SNHLY and CDR2 is FYNNEI. The libraries were made with immunoSEQ v3.0 at survey level. The table came from immunoSEQ multiplex PCR; TCRdb's copy has only in-frame clones and leaves some out. The repertoire holds roughly 25,000 clones, with about 85% as singletons. This TCR was sampled from a man aged 35 to 55 with HIV. V usage is TRBV2 and J usage is TRBJ2-1; D uncertain. The material sequenced was unsorted PBMCs, taken 2.3 years after starting antiretroviral therapy. The CDR3 region is CASSGLYNEQFF. CDR3 nucleotides: TGTGCCAGCAGTGGGCTCTACAATGAGCAGTTCTTC.